This T cell receptor beta chain appears in the sequencing data of a study of metastatic and nonmetastatic thyroid tumors (dated by TCRdb to 2019 to 2021). Regarding the complete study: The researchers compared repertoires between peripheral blood samples and tumor or nodule tissue samples from patients with malignant or benign thyroid disease.

Overall study results and their limits: In both blood and tumor samples, malignant tumors were reported to have significantly higher TCR beta diversity than benign nodules.

The library was obtained by PCR. The data were produced on an Illumina HiSeq 4000. The TCR beta-chain CDR3 region of each patient was profiled by high-throughput sequencing. The authors' pipeline ran thus. The researchers built a classifier to tell apart papillary thyroid cancer patients with distant metastasis, based on CDR3 differences among clinicopathological groups. The Shannon index was used to measure repertoire diversity, and the Morisita-Horn index was used to measure how similar tumor and blood repertoires were. TCRdb's own reprocessing of the public reads used fastp at Q25 and MiXCR and kept productive beta chains. The V and J calls, along with clone size, are taken from TCRdb and not from the paper's own processing. This sample is represented by roughly 65,000 clones; approximately 14% of them were singletons. Clones ranked in the top ten supply about 6.5% of the sample. No treatment had been received by any patient before thyroid surgery. Using T-cell receptor beta sequencing, the researchers looked back retrospectively at clinical samples from patients, gathered between about 2012 and 2019.

On this clone: Its antigen remains undetermined. No qualities accompany the bases; no much larger clone lies one base away.

A distance of 10 bases separates the germline ends of V and J, which lose 3 bases and 7 bases respectively. Looking up the germline V gene (reference sequence) yields CDR1 MNHEY and CDR2 SMNVEV. From the cysteine through the phenylalanine, the CDR3 covers 14 amino acids. Of all the DNA, just the CDR3 is kept, 42 bases in frame from base 1. The sequence is built from TRBV27 and TRBJ1-6; no D gene call is confident. The clonotype comes from a male donor with papillary thyroid cancer or a benign thyroid nodule (not recorded which). Some clones in this sample may be carry-over from other donors' samples. The specimen was blood. The sequenced DNA is TGTGCCAGCAGTTTGAAGGTTGGCAATTCACCCCTCCACTTT. Translated, this is CASSLKVGNSPLHF.